These 21 T cell receptor beta chains were all obtained from the same sample, sequenced in a study of technical replicates of blood from a handful of donors (dated by TCRdb to about 2017). Library construction relied on the immunoSEQ multiplex PCR assay. TCRdb provides this immuneACCESS table in a form limited to in-frame rearrangements. Some clones are lacking; in checked studies, under half of them reflect an unresolved V gene, and why the rest are absent is not known. This sample lists fewer than 90,000 clones; 80% to 95% were detected once. The ten most abundant clones make up 0.42% of the sample. Specimen: T cells isolated from PBMCs. The receptors were gathered from a human donor in good health.

The chain has TRBV4-1 and TRBJ1-2; D might be TRBD1 (5 bases). This CDR3 has 14 residues. V dropped 4 bases and J dropped 5 bases, with 14 bases sitting between them. CDR1 is MGHRA and CDR2 is YSYEKL in the germline V gene. CDR3 loop: CASSRPDSPYGYTF. The CDR3 DNA reads TGCGCCAGCAGCCGCCCAGACAGCCCATATGGCTACACCTTC.

The genes are TRBV4-3 and TRBJ2-2, with 14 bases that match TRBD2. V gave up 4 bases and J gave up 4 bases; unmatched junction bases: 8. This CDR3 is built from 18 residues. Germline lookup yields CDR1 LGHNA and CDR2 YSLEER. The CDR3 DNA sequence: TGCGCCAGCAGCCGAACGGGACTAGCGGGAGTCGGCACCGGGGAGCTGTTTTTT. Translation gives CASSRTGLAGVGTGELFF.

V and J are TRBV4-1 and TRBJ1-3; 8 nucleotides agree with TRBD1. With V trimmed by 0 bases and J by 2 bases, 3 bases remained unmatched. Germline-derived CDR1 and CDR2 are MGHRA and YSYEKL. This CDR3 spans 16 amino acids. CDR3 DNA: TGCGCCAGCAGCCAAGAACAGGGGGGGGCTGGAAACACCATATATTTT. Its translation: CASSQEQGGAGNTIYF.

V gene TRBV11-1 combines with J gene TRBJ1-5; possible D gene TRBD1, 5 bases. Trimming left V 3 bases short and J 7 bases short, with 10 bases between. Germline loops: CDR1 SGHAT, CDR2 FQDESV (reference sequence). This CDR3 is built from 13 residues. The CDR3 loop reads CASSLQGGQPQHF. CDR3 DNA sequence: TGTGCCAGCAGCTTGCAGGGCGGCCAGCCCCAGCATTTT. Complete variable domain (other parts from reference TRBV11-1 and TRBJ1-5): EAEVAQSPRYKITEKSQAVAFWCDPISGHATLYWYRQILGQGPELLVQFQDESVVDDSQLPKDRFSAERLKGVDSTLKIQPAELGDSAMYLCASSLQGGQPQHFGDGTRLSIL.

The chain joins TRBV29-1 to TRBJ2-1; 13 bases fit TRBD2. Looked up from germline, CDR1 is SQVTM and CDR2 is ANQGSEA. The CDR3 runs to 15 residues. The V gene end was trimmed by 7 bases and the J gene end by 6 bases; junction bases not matched to a gene: 9. The CDR3 is CSELGTSGTRNEQFF. CDR3 nucleotide sequence: TGCAGCGAACTCGGGACTAGCGGGACCCGCAATGAGCAGTTCTTC.

This chain connects TRBV4-1 to TRBJ1-5, with D possibly TRBD1 on 6 matching bases. Trimming shortened V by 7 bases and J by 7 bases, and 14 bases separated the two germline ends. This CDR3 has 13 amino acids. Germline loops: CDR1 MGHRA, CDR2 YSYEKL. For the CDR3, the DNA is TGCGCCAGCACCCTCGGTGGGGGCCAGCCCCAGCATTTT. It yields the protein CASTLGGGQPQHF.

The rearrangement joins TRBV25-1 to TRBJ1-1; D is perhaps TRBD1 (5 bases). V gave up 1 base and J gave up 1 base, with 19 bases separating them. This CDR3 region has 18 residues. Germline loops: CDR1 MGHDK, CDR2 SYGVNS. The CDR3 sequence: CASSESPQTGSGNTEAFF. The CDR3 DNA reads as TGTGCCAGCAGTGAATCCCCTCAAACAGGTTCGGGGAACACTGAAGCTTTCTTT.

The count of this clone is one. The chain links TRBV14 to TRBJ2-3; D remains ambiguous. The ends were cut back, 4 bases at V and 7 bases at J, with 12 bases in the middle. The germline V gene encodes CDR1 SGHDN and CDR2 FVKESK. The CDR3 consists of 13 residues. CDR3: CASSPAWQHTQYF. The CDR3 DNA follows: TGTGCCAGCAGCCCTGCATGGCAACATACGCAGTATTTT.

J is TRBJ2-5 and V is TRBV5-1; TRBD2 matches at 12 bases. Germline V gives CDR1 SGHRS, CDR2 YFSETQ. Unmatched junction bases numbered 8, after V lost 2 bases and J lost 0 bases. The CDR3 spans 18 residues. Here the CDR3 reads CASSFRLAGESHQETQYF. The DNA for the CDR3 is TGCGCCAGCAGCTTTCGACTAGCGGGAGAGTCCCACCAAGAGACCCAGTACTTC.

The rearrangement links TRBV28 to TRBJ1-4; D is ambiguous. Trimming left V 8 bases short and J 7 bases short, with 11 bases between. CDR3 length equals 12 residues. Per the germline V gene, CDR1 is MDHEN and CDR2 is SYDVKM. This CDR3 is CASHESGEKLFF. In DNA form, the CDR3 reads TGTGCCAGCCATGAATCGGGTGAAAAACTGTTTTTT.

The V call is TRBV19, the J call TRBJ2-5; 13 bases align to TRBD2. The CDR3 runs 16 residues. Trimming removed 2 bases from V and 1 base from J; junction bases left unmatched: 1. Germline CDR1 reads LNHDA; CDR2 reads SQIVND (reference sequence). The CDR3 sequence: CASSIRTSGGQETQYF. The DNA of the CDR3 is TGTGCCAGTAGTATAAGGACTAGCGGGGGCCAAGAGACCCAGTACTTC.

The rearrangement uses TRBV6-5 and TRBJ1-4, with no clear D. This CDR3 is built from 15 residues. Looked up from germline, CDR1 is MNHEY and CDR2 is SVGAGI. The V and J ends lost 9 bases and 0 bases respectively, with 14 bases between them. The CDR3 DNA reads TGTGCCAGTAGCCCCGGCGATGCAACTAATGAAAAACTGTTTTTT. Protein product: CASSPGDATNEKLFF.

The chain joins TRBV2 to TRBJ1-2; 7 bases map to TRBD1. The germline gives CDR1 SNHLY, CDR2 FYNNEI. The ends lost 7 bases at V and 7 bases at J; junction bases unmatched: 3. This CDR3 is built from 11 residues. The CDR3 DNA sequence: TGTGCCAGCATGACAGGGTTTGGCTACACCTTC. Protein: CASMTGFGYTF.

Here the CDR3 reads CASSEQGFETQYF. Here the CDR3 DNA reads TGTGCCAGCAGCGAACAGGGTTTTGAGACCCAGTACTTC. The chain uses TRBV6-5 and TRBJ2-5; TRBD1 is a possible D gene (6 bases). The V gene's germline CDR1 is MNHEY and CDR2 SVGAGI. The CDR3 consists of 13 residues. V dropped 6 bases and J dropped 5 bases, with 13 bases sitting between them.

The chain is built from TRBV27 and TRBJ1-1, with 8 bases matching TRBD1. The CDR3 spans 15 residues. Germline loops: CDR1 MNHEY, CDR2 SMNVEV (reference sequence). V was pared by 5 bases and J by 0 bases, with 5 bases of the junction left unmatched. The CDR3 nucleotides read TGTGCCAGCAGTGGACAGGGCATAATGAACACTGAAGCTTTCTTT. Its protein is CASSGQGIMNTEAFF.

The chain employs TRBV6-5 and TRBJ1-2, with unresolved D. The CDR3 spans 14 residues. Trimming removed 5 bases from V and 4 bases from J, with 14 bases in between. Germline V gene data show CDR1 as MNHEY and CDR2 as SVGAGI. Here the CDR3 DNA reads TGTGCCAGCAGTCCGGCGGGATCCGGCTATGGCTACACCTTC. It codes for CASSPAGSGYGYTF.

The rearrangement joins TRBV11-2 to TRBJ1-1, with D possibly TRBD1 on 6 matching bases. The germline V and J ends were trimmed by 5 bases and 6 bases, with 10 bases remaining between them. Per germline, CDR1 SGHAT and CDR2 FQNNGV. CDR3 length equals 12 residues. The CDR3 nucleotides are TGTGCCAGCAGCCCCGGGACACCTGAAGCTTTCTTT. Its protein is CASSPGTPEAFF. The full variable domain, in which reference TRBV11-2 and TRBJ1-1 provide the parts outside the CDR3, is EAGVAQSPRYKIIEKRQSVAFWCNPISGHATLYWYQQILGQGPKLLIQFQNNGVVDDSQLPKDRFSAERLKGVDSTLKIQPAKLEDSAVYLCASSPGTPEAFFGQGTRLTVV.

The V and J genes are TRBV5-1 and TRBJ2-7, with 7 bases matching TRBD2. Trimming took 4 bases from V and 0 from J; bases not matched to a gene: 7. The CDR3 length is 15 residues. Germline CDR1 SGHRS, CDR2 YFSETQ. In DNA, the CDR3 is TGCGCCAGCAGCCAAACCCGGGAGGCCTCCTACGAGCAGTACTTC. This encodes CASSQTREASYEQYF. Variable domain in full (rest from reference TRBV5-1 and TRBJ2-7): KAGVTQTPRYLIKTRGQQVTLSCSPISGHRSVSWYQQTPGQGLQFLFEYFSETQRNKGNFPGRFSGRQFSNSRSEMNVSTLELGDSALYLCASSQTREASYEQYFGPGTRLTVT.

The chain combines TRBV28 with TRBJ2-7; 7 bases agree with TRBD1. The V and J ends lost 5 bases and 5 bases, in that order; junction bases with no gene match: 3. The CDR3 has 12 residues. Germline values: CDR1 MDHEN, CDR2 SYDVKM. The CDR3 loop is CASSGDRHEQYF. The CDR3 DNA reads TGTGCCAGCAGTGGGGACAGACACGAGCAGTACTTC.

V is TRBV28 and J is TRBJ2-5; D is ambiguous. Trimming cost V 1 base and J 7 bases, with 10 bases left between them. The CDR3 contains 13 residues. Germline V gives CDR1 MDHEN, CDR2 SYDVKM. The CDR3, as DNA: TGTGCCAGCAGTTTATCGGAGTTAGGGACCCAGTACTTC. Translation gives CASSLSELGTQYF.

CDR3 amino acids: CASSKQTGSPTATYNEQFF. The CDR3 region has the DNA TGTGCCAGCAGCAAACAGACAGGGTCTCCCACCGCAACCTACAATGAGCAGTTCTTC. V usage is TRBV7-2 and J usage is TRBJ2-1, with 7 bases matching TRBD1. V shed 5 bases, J shed 2 bases, and the junction held 18 bases outside the gene matches. The CDR3 loop spans 19 amino acids. Germline V CDR1 and CDR2: SGHTA, FQGNSA.